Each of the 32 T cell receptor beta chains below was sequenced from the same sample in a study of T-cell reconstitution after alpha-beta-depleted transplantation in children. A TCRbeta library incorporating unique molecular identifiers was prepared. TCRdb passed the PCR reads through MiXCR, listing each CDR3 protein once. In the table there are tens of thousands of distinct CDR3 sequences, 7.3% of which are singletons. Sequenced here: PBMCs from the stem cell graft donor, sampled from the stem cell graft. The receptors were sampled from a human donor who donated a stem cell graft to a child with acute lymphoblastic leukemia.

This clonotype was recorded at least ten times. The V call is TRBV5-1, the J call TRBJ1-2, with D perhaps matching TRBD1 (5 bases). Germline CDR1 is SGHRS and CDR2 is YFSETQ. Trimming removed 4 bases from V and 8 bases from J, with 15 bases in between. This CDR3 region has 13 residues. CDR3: CASSEGRKGGYTF. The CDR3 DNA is TGCGCCAGCAGCGAGGGACGTAAAGGGGGCTACACCTTC.

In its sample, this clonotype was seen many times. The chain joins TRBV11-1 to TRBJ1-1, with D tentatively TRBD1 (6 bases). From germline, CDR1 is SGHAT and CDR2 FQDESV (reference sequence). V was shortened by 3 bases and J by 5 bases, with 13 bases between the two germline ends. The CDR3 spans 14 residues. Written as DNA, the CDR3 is TGTGCCAGCAGCTTCCGGGACCAGGGGACTGAAGCTTTCTTT. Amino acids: CASSFRDQGTEAFF.

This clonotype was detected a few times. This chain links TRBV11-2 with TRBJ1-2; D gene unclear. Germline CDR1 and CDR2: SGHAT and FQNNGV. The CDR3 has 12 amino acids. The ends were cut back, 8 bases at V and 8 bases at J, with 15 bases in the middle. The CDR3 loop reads CASRADARGYTF. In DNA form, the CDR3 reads TGTGCCAGCCGGGCGGACGCCCGGGGCTACACCTTC.

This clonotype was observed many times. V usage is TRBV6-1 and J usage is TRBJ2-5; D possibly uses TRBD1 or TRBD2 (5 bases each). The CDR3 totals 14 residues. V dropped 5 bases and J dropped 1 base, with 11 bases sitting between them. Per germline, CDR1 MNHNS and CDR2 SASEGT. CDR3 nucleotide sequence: TGTGCCAGCAGTCCCGGGACCCCCCAAGAGACCCAGTACTTC. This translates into CASSPGTPQETQYF.

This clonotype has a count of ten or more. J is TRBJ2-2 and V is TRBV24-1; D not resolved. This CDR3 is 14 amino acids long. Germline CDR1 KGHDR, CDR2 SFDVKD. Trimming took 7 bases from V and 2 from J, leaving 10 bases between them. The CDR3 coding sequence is TGTGCCACCAGATCGGACGGAAACACCGGGGAGCTGTTTTTT. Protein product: CATRSDGNTGELFF.

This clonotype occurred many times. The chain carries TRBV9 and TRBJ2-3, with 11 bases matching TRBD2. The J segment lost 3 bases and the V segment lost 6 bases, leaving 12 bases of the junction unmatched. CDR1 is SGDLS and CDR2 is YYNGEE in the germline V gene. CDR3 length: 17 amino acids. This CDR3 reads CASTHGIAGGWTDTQYF. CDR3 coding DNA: TGTGCCAGCACCCACGGAATAGCGGGGGGGTGGACAGATACGCAGTATTTT.

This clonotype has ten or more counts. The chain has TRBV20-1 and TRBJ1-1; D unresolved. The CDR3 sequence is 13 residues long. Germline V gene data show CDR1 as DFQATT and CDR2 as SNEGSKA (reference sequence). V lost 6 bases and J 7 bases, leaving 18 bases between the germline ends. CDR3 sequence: CSATTSVKYEAFF. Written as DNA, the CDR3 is TGCAGTGCCACCACCTCAGTGAAATATGAAGCTTTCTTT.

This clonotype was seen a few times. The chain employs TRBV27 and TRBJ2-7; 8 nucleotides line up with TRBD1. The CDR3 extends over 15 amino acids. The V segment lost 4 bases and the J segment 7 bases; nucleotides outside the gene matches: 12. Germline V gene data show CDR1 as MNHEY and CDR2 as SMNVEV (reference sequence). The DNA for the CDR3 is TGTGCCAGCAGTTCCTTGGACAGGGTGAAGGGGGAGCAGTACTTC. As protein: CASSSLDRVKGEQYF.

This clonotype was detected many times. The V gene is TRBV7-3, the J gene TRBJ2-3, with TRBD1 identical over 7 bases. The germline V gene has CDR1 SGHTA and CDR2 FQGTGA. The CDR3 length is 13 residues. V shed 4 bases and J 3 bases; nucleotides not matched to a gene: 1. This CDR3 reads CASSSTGTDTQYF. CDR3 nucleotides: TGTGCCAGCAGCTCGACAGGGACAGATACGCAGTATTTT.

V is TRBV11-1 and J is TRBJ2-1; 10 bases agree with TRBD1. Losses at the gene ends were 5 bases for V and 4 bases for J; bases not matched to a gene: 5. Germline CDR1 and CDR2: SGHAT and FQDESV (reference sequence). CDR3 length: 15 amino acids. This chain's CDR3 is CASSQPGQGYNEQFF. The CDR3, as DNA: TGTGCCAGCAGCCAACCGGGACAGGGGTACAATGAGCAGTTCTTC.

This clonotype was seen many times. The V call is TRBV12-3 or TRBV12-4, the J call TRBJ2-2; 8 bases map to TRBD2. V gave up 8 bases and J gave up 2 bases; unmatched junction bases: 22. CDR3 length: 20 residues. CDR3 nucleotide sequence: TGTGCCAGCCGGTCCGGACTACTCGCGGGGGGCAGGTTCAACACCGGGGAGCTGTTTTTT. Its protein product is CASRSGLLAGGRFNTGELFF.

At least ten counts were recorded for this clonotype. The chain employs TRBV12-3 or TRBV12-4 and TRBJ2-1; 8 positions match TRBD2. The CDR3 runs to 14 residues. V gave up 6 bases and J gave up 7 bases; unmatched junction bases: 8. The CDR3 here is CASRATGLVNEQFF. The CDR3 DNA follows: TGTGCCAGCAGGGCTACGGGACTAGTGAATGAGCAGTTCTTC.

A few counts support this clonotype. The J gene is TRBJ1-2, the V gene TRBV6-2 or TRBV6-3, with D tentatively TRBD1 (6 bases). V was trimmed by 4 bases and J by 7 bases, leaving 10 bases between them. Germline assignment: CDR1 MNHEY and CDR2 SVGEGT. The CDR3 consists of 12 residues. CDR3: CASSFGGGGYTF. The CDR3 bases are TGTGCCAGCAGTTTCGGGGGCGGTGGCTACACCTTC.

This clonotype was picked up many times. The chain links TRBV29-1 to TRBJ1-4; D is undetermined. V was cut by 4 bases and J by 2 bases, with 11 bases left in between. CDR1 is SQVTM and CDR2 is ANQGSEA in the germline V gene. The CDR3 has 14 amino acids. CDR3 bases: TGCAGCGTTGTAGGCCACAGCACTAATGAAAAACTGTTTTTT. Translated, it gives CSVVGHSTNEKLFF.

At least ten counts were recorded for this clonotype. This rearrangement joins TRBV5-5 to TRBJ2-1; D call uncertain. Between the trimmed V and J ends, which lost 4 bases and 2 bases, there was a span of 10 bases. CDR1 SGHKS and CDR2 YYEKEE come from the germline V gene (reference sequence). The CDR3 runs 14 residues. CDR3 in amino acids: CASSGVAAYNEQFF. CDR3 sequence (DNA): TGTGCCAGCAGCGGCGTGGCTGCCTACAATGAGCAGTTCTTC.

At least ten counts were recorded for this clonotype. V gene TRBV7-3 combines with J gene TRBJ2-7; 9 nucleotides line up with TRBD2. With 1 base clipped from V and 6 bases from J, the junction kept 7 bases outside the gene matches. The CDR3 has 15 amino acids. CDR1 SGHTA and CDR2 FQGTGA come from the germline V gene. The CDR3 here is CASSLNGGRDSEQYF. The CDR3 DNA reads TGTGCCAGCAGCTTAAATGGCGGGAGGGATAGCGAGCAGTACTTC.

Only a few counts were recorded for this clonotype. The CDR3 DNA reads as TGTGCCAGCAGCTTAGCGTGGAGCGTCTCCTATAATTCACCCCTCCACTTT. Protein sequence: CASSLAWSVSYNSPLHF. This chain joins TRBV7-6 and TRBJ1-6; D unresolved. CDR3 size: 17 residues. Per the germline V gene, CDR1 is SGHVS and CDR2 is FNYEAQ. Trimming shortened V by 0 bases and J by 0 bases, and 9 bases separated the two germline ends.

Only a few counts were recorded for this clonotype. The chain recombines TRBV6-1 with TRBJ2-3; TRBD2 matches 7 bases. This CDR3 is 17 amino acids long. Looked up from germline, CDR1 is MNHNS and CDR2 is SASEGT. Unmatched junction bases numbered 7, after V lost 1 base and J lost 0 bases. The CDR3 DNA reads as TGTGCCAGCAGTGAAGAGAAGCGGGGCGCTAGCACAGATACGCAGTATTTT. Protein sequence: CASSEEKRGASTDTQYF.

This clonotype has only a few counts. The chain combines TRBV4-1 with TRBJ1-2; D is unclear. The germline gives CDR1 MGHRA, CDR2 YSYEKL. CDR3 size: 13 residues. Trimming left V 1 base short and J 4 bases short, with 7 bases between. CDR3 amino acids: CASSQAIFYGYTF. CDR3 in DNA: TGCGCCAGCAGCCAAGCGATCTTCTATGGCTACACCTTC.

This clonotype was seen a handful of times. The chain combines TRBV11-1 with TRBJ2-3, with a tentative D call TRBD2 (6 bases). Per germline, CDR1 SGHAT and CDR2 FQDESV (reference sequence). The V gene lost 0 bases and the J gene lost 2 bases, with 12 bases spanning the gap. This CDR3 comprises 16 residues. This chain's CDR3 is CASSLAEGPTTDTQYF. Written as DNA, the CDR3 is TGTGCCAGCAGCTTAGCGGAGGGCCCCACCACAGATACGCAGTATTTT. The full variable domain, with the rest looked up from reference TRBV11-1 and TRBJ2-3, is EAEVAQSPRYKITEKSQAVAFWCDPISGHATLYWYRQILGQGPELLVQFQDESVVDDSQLPKDRFSAERLKGVDSTLKIQPAELGDSAMYLCASSLAEGPTTDTQYFGPGTRLTVL.

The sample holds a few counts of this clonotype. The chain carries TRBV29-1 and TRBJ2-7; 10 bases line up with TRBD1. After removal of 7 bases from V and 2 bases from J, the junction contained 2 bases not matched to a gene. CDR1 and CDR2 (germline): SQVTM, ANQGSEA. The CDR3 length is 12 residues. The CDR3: CSATGGPYEQYF. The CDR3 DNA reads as TGCAGCGCGACAGGGGGCCCCTACGAGCAGTACTTC.

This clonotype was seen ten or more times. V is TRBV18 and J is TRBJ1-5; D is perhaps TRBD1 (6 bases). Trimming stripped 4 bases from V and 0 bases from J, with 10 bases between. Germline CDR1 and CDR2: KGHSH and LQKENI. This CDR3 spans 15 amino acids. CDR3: CASSQQGNSNQPQHF. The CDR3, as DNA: TGTGCCAGCTCACAACAGGGAAATAGCAATCAGCCCCAGCATTTT. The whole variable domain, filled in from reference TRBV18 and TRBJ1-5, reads NAGVMQNPRHLVRRRGQEARLRCSPMKGHSHVYWYRQLPEEGLKFMVYLQKENIIDESGMPKERFSAEFPKEGPSILRIQQVVRGDSAAYFCASSQQGNSNQPQHFGDGTRLSIL.

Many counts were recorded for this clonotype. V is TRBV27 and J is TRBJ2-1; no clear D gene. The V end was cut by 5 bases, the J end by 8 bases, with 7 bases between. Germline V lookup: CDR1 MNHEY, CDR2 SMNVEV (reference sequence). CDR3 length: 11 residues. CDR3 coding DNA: TGTGCCAGCAGTATCCGCGATGAGCAGTTCTTC. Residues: CASSIRDEQFF.

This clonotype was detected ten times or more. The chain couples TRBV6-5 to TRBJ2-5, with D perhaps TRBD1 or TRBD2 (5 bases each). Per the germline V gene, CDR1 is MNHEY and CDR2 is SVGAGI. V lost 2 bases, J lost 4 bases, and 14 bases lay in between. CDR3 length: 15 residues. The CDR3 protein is CASSYAPSGTETQYF. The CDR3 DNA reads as TGTGCCAGCAGTTACGCCCCCTCAGGGACAGAGACCCAGTACTTC.

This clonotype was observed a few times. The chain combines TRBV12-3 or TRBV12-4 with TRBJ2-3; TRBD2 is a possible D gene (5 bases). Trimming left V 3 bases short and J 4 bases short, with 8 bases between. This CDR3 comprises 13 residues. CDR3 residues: CASSFRGSDTQYF. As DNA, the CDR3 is TGTGCCAGCAGTTTCAGAGGGTCAGATACGCAGTATTTT.

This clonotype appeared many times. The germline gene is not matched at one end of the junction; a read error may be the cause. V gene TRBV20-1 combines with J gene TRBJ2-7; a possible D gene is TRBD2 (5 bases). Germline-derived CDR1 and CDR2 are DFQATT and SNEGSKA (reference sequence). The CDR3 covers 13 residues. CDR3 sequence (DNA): TGCATTGCTAGAGATGCCGGGGACTACGAGCAGTACTTC. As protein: CIARDAGDYEQYF.

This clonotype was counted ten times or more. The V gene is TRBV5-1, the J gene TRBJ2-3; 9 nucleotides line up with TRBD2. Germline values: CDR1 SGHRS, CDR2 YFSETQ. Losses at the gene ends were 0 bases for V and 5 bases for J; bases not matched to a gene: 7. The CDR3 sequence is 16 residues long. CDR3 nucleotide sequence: TGCGCCAGCAGCTTGGCCGGCGGGGGGGGAGGAGATACGCAGTATTTT. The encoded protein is CASSLAGGGGGDTQYF.

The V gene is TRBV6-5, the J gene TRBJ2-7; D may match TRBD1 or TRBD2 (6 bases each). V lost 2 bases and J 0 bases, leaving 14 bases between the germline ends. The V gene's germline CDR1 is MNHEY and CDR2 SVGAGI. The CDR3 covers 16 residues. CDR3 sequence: CASSYTGRGPSYEQYF. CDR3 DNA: TGTGCCAGCAGTTACACGGGCCGGGGGCCCTCCTACGAGCAGTACTTC.

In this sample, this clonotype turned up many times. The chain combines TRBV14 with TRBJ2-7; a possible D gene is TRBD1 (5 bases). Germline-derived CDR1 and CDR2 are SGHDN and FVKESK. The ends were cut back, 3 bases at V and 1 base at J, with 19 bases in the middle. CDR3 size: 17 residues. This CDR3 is CASSHPSGQGLSYEQYF. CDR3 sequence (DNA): TGTGCCAGCAGCCACCCCTCCGGTCAGGGATTGTCCTACGAGCAGTACTTC. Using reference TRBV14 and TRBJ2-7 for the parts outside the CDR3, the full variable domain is EAGVTQFPSHSVIEKGQTVTLRCDPISGHDNLYWYRRVMGKEIKFLLHFVKESKQDESGMPNNRFLAERTGGTYSTLKVQPAELEDSGVYFCASSHPSGQGLSYEQYFGPGTRLTVT.

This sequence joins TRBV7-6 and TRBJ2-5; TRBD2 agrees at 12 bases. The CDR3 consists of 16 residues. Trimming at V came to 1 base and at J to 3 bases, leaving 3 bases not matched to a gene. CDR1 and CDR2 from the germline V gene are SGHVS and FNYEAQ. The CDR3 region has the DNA TGTGCCAGCAGCTTAGGGGGACTAGCGGGTAAAGAGACCCAGTACTTC. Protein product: CASSLGGLAGKETQYF.

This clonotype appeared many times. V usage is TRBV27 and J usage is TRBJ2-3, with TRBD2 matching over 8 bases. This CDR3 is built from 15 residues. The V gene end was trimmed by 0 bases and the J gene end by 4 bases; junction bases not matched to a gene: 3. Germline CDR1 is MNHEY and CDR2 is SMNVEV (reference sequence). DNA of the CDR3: TGTGCCAGCAGTTTATCTGGTAGCGGGGCAGATACGCAGTATTTT. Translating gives CASSLSGSGADTQYF.

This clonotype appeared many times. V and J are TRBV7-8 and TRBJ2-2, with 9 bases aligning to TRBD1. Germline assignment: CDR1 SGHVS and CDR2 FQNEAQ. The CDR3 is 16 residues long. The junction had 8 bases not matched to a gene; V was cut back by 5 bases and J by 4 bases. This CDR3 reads CASSTHRGQVTGELFF. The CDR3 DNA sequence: TGTGCCAGCAGCACCCACAGGGGGCAGGTCACCGGGGAGCTGTTTTTT.